Given below is one T cell receptor beta chain in context. Repertoires were generated with immunoSEQ multiplex PCR, while TCRdb's copy carries only in-frame clones and drops some. The sample has about 95,000 clones, approximately 70% seen once. V was pared by 9 bases and J by 8 bases, with 19 bases between. This CDR3 has 13 amino acids. The germline gives CDR1 MDHEN, CDR2 SYDVKM. This sample stems from a study of CD8 T cell repertoires and HIV-1 epitope variants. The receptor was derived from a male donor with HIV. The sample comprised uncultured baseline CD8+ T cells from peripheral blood mononuclear cells (PBMCs). J is TRBJ1-2 and V is TRBV28; D unclear. The CDR3 loop is CASLSGYAEGYTF. The CDR3 region has the DNA TGTGCCAGTTTGTCTGGATATGCGGAGGGCTACACCTTC.